Each of the 14 T cell receptor beta chains below was sequenced from the same sample in a study of blood T cell repertoires in COVID-19. The table came from immunoSEQ multiplex PCR; TCRdb's copy has only in-frame clones and leaves some out. The table lists 250,000 to 300,000 clones, about 86% of them singletons. Sample: PBMCs or T cells enriched from blood (not recorded which). The receptors were gathered from a man aged 30 to 39 with acute COVID-19.

The rearrangement links TRBV11-3 to TRBJ1-2; D is unresolved. Between the trimmed V and J ends, which lost 4 bases and 1 base, there was a span of 19 bases. CDR3 size: 17 residues. The V gene's germline CDR1 is SGHNT and CDR2 YENEEA. CDR3 nucleotide sequence: TGTGCCAGCAGCTCAGATCAGGTGGATCGGAATAACTATGGCTACACCTTC. The encoded protein is CASSSDQVDRNNYGYTF.

The gene calls are TRBV4-1 and TRBJ1-3; maybe TRBD1 (6 bases). V was pared by 3 bases and J by 0 bases, with 12 bases between. CDR3 length equals 16 residues. CDR1 is MGHRA and CDR2 is YSYEKL in the germline V gene. This chain's CDR3 is CASSQEDRSSGNTIYF. The CDR3 region has the DNA TGCGCCAGCAGCCAGGAGGACAGAAGCTCTGGAAACACCATATATTTT.

The chain recombines TRBV4-3 with TRBJ1-6; D not resolved. This CDR3 is 16 amino acids long. The V end was cut by 0 bases, the J end by 0 bases, with 6 bases between. In germline, CDR1 is LGHNA, CDR2 YSLEER. CDR3 sequence reads: CASSQDLSSYNSPLHF. CDR3 DNA sequence: TGCGCCAGCAGCCAAGATCTCAGCTCCTATAATTCACCCCTCCACTTT.

The CDR3 spells CASRQTGEEYEQFF. DNA for the CDR3: TGTGCCAGCAGGCAGACAGGGGAAGAATACGAGCAGTTCTTC. The chain employs TRBV5-4 and TRBJ2-1; 8 positions match TRBD1. CDR1 and CDR2 from the germline V gene are SGHNT and YYREEE (reference sequence). The CDR3 is 14 amino acids. V was pared by 5 bases and J by 10 bases, with 11 bases of the junction left unmatched. The full variable domain, its missing parts supplied by reference TRBV5-4 and TRBJ2-1, is ETGVTQSPTHLIKTRGQQVTLRCSSQSGHNTVSWYQQALGQGPQFIFQYYREEENGRGNFPPRFSGLQFPNYSSELNVNALELDDSALYLCASRQTGEEYEQFFGPGTRLTVL.

The chain joins TRBV19 to TRBJ2-5, with D maybe TRBD1 (6 bases). CDR3 length: 15 residues. CDR1 and CDR2 from the germline V gene are LNHDA and SQIVND (reference sequence). The germline V and J ends were trimmed by 3 bases and 5 bases, with 16 bases remaining between them. The CDR3 is CASSMEDRPEETQYF. The CDR3 DNA reads as TGTGCCAGTAGTATGGAGGACAGACCGGAGGAGACCCAGTACTTC.

The chain joins TRBV19 to TRBJ1-5; no definite D call. CDR1 LNHDA and CDR2 SQIVND come from the germline V gene (reference sequence). This CDR3 has 13 amino acids. V lost 7 bases, J lost 6 bases, and 13 bases lay in between. CDR3 nucleotide sequence: TGTGCCAGTAACGAGGTTGTCGGTCAGCCCCAGCATTTT. Amino acid sequence: CASNEVVGQPQHF. The variable domain in full, with the rest retrieved from reference TRBV19 and TRBJ1-5, is DGGITQSPKYLFRKEGQNVTLSCEQNLNHDAMYWYRQDPGQGLRLIYYSQIVNDFQKGDIAEGYSVSREKKESFPLTVTSAQKNPTAFYLCASNEVVGQPQHFGDGTRLSIL.

The chain joins TRBV28 to TRBJ2-6; 9 nucleotides agree with TRBD1. Trimming cost V 6 bases and J 3 bases; bases outside gene matches: 6. Germline lookup yields CDR1 MDHEN and CDR2 SYDVKM. The CDR3 has 16 amino acids. The CDR3 DNA sequence: TGTGCCAGCAGCCTACAGGGGGCGGATGGGGCCAACGTCCTGACTTTC. This translates into CASSLQGADGANVLTF.

The chain combines TRBV3-1 (or the pseudogene TRBV3-2) with TRBJ2-5, with TRBD2 matching 11 bases. V dropped 0 bases and J dropped 4; count of bases not matched to a gene: 4. CDR1 and CDR2 (germline): LGHDT, YNNKEL (reference sequence). CDR3 length equals 16 residues. The CDR3 protein is CASSQDGSGRGETQYF. The CDR3 DNA reads as TGTGCCAGCAGCCAAGACGGTAGCGGGAGGGGAGAGACCCAGTACTTC.

DNA for the CDR3: TGTGCCAGCAGCCTACCGACTAGCGGAAGAGATACGCAGTATTTT. It encodes CASSLPTSGRDTQYF. This chain links TRBV5-5 with TRBJ2-3; 9 bases line up with TRBD2. Germline V gene sequence: CDR1 SGHKS, CDR2 YYEKEE (reference sequence). The CDR3 sequence is 15 residues long. V was clipped by 4 bases and J by 5 bases; unmatched bases: 8.

The chain couples TRBV6-6 to TRBJ1-3; D gene uncertain. This CDR3 contains 15 residues. V shed 4 bases and J shed 4 bases, with 14 bases lying between them. Germline CDR1 reads MNHNY; CDR2 reads SVGAGI (reference sequence). CDR3 protein: CASSLSRSLGNTIYF. DNA for the CDR3: TGTGCCAGCAGTTTGTCTAGGTCCCTCGGAAACACCATATATTTT.

On this clone itself: Sequence at one end of the junction differs from germline and may be a read error. This same CDR3 is encoded by further DNA sequences in the sample. CDR3 protein: CASSLRGVGTDTQYF. The CDR3 DNA is TGTGCCAGCAGCTTGAGAGGAGTTGGAACAGATACGCAGTATTTT. This chain connects TRBV5-1 to TRBJ2-3; D not resolved. Germline V gives CDR1 SGHRS, CDR2 YFSETQ. The CDR3 extends over 15 amino acids.

The chain recombines TRBV11-3 with TRBJ2-2, with D maybe TRBD2 (5 bases). V lost 7 bases and J lost 0, with 15 bases in between. Per the germline V gene, CDR1 is SGHNT and CDR2 is YENEEA. The CDR3 runs to 16 residues. CDR3 sequence (DNA): TGTGCCAGCAACTTTAGAGGGATCACGAACACCGGGGAGCTGTTTTTT. As protein: CASNFRGITNTGELFF.

In the case of this clone: One end of the junction fails to match germline, which may point to a read error. The J gene is TRBJ1-1, the V gene TRBV5-1, with 8 bases matching TRBD1. CDR3 size: 16 residues. Looked up from germline, CDR1 is SGHRS and CDR2 is YFSETQ. CDR3: CASSLAGGPSNTEAFF. The CDR3 bases are TGTGCCAGCAGCTTGGCAGGGGGCCCGTCGAACACTGAAGCTTTCTTT.

This sequence joins TRBV13 and TRBJ1-6; 11 nucleotides match TRBD1. The V segment lost 4 bases and the J segment 7 bases; nucleotides outside the gene matches: 3. This CDR3 spans 15 amino acids. Germline CDR1 is PRHDT and CDR2 is FYEKMQ (reference sequence). The CDR3 loop reads CASSWDRGKNSPLHF. CDR3 nucleotide sequence: TGTGCCAGCAGCTGGGACAGGGGGAAAAATTCACCCCTCCACTTT. Looking up the rest from reference TRBV13 and TRBJ1-6 gives the full variable domain: AAGVIQSPRHLIKEKRETATLKCYPIPRHDTVYWYQQGPGQDPQFLISFYEKMQSDKGSIPDRFSAQQFSDYHSELNMSSLELGDSALYFCASSWDRGKNSPLHFGNGTRLTVT.